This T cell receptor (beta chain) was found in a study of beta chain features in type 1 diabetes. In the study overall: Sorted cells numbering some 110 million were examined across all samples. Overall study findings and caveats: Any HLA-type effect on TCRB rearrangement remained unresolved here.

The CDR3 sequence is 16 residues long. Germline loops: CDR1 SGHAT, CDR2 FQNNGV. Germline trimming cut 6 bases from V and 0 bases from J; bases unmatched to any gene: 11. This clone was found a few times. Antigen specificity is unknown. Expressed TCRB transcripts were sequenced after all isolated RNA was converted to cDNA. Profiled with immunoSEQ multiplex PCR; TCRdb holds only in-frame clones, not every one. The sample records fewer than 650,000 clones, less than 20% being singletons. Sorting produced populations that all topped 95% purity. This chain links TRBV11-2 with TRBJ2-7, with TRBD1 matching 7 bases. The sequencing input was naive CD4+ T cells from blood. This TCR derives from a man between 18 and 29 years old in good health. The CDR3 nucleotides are TGTGCCAGCAGTCGTACAGGGGCACCGAGCTCCTACGAGCAGTACTTC. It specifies CASSRTGAPSSYEQYF.